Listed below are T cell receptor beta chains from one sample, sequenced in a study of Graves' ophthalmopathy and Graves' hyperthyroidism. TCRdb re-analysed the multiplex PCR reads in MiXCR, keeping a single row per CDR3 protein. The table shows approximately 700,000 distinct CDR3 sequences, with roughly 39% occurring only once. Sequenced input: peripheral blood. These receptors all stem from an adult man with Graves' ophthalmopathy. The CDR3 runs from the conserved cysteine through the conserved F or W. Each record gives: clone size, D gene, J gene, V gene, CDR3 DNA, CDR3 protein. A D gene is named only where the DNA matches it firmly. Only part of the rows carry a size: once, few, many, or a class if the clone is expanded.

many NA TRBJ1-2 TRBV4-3 TGCGCCAGCAGCCACCCGGGGGAGTATGGCTACACCTTC CASSHPGEYGYTF
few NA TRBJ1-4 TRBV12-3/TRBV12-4 TGTGCCAGCAGTCCCCCAGGGCGGGTGAATGAAAAACTGTTTTTT CASSPPGRVNEKLFF
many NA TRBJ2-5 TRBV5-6 TGTGCCAGCAGAAAGCTTACTCCCCCAGAGACCCAGTACTTC CASRKLTPPETQYF
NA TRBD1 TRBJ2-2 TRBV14 TGTGCCAGCAGCCAAGATCTCGACAGGGCGAACACCGGGGAGCTGTTTTTT CASSQDLDRANTGELFF
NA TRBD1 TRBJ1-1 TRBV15 TGTGCCACCGCGACAGGGGGCGATACCTACGAGGAAGCTTTCTTT CATATGGDTYEEAFF
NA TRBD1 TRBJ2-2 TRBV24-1 TGTGCCACCAGTGATTTGGGACAGGGACCCGGGGAGCTGTTTTTT CATSDLGQGPGELFF
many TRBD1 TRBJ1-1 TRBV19 TGTGCCAGTAGTGTCTACTCAAGACAGGGCAGGGACACTGAAGCTTTCTTT CASSVYSRQGRDTEAFF
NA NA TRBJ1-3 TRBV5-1 TGCGCCAGCAGCCGGGACTTCAGCTCTGGAAACACCATATATTTT CASSRDFSSGNTIYF
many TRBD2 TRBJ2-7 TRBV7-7 TGTGCTAGCAGCTCCGGGACTAGCGAGATCTACGAGCAGTACTTC CASSSGTSEIYEQYF
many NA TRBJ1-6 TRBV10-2 TGCGCCAGCGGAAGCTCCTATAATTCACCCCTCCACTTT CASGSSYNSPLHF
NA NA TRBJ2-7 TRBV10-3 TGTGCCAGCAGTGAACTCACCTACGAGCAGTACTTC CASSELTYEQYF
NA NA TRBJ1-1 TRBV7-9 TGTGCCAGCAGCTTATGGACGGACTCCCCTAAACCGACTTCGAACACTGAAGCTTTCTTT CASSLWTDSPKPTSNTEAFF
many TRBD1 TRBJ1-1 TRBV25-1 TGTGCCAGCAGGACCGCAGGGGGCGGAGGGCTTTTCTTT CASRTAGGGGLFF
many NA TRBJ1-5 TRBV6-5 TGTGCCAGCAGTTGGGGTCAGCCCCAGCATTTT CASSWGQPQHF
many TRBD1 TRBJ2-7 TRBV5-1 TGCGCCAGCAGCCCGGACAGGGGACGAAACGAGCAGTACTTC CASSPDRGRNEQYF
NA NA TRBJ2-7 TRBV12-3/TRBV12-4 TGTGCCAGCAGTTTATGGACAGCTCAGTACTTC CASSLWTAQYF
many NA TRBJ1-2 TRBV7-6 TGTGCCAGCGGAGGGGATGCTGGCTACACCTTC CASGGDAGYTF
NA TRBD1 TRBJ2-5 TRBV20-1 TGCAGTGCTAGGTTCGGACAGGGTGACCAAGAGACCCAGTACTTC CSARFGQGDQETQYF
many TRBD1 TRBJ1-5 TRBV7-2 TGTGCCAGCAGCGGACAGGGGGGGATTTGGCAGCCCCAGCATTTT CASSGQGGIWQPQHF
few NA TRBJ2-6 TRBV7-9 TGTGCCAGCAGCCCACCCACCGACAGCGTCCTGACTTTC CASSPPTDSVLTF
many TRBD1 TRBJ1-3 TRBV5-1 TGCGCCAGCAGCGGGGGACAGGGCCTCTCTGGAAACACCATATATTTT CASSGGQGLSGNTIYF
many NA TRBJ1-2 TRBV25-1 TGTGCCAGCAGGTCAACGGACATCTTGAACTATGGCTACACCTTC CASRSTDILNYGYTF
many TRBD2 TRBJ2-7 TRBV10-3 TGTGCCATCAGTGATCCAGGGAGGGGAGGCTACGAGCAGTACTTC CAISDPGRGGYEQYF